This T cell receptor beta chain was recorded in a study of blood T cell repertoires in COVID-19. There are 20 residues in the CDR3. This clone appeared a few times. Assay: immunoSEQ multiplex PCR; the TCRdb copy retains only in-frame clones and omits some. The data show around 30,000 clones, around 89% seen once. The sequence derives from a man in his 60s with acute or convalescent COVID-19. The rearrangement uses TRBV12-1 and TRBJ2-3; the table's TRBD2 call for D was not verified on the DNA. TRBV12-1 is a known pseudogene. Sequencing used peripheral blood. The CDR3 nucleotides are TGTGCCAGCAGCTCCCCGACTGGAGCGGGGGGGCCAGTGGCCACAGATACGCAGTATTTT. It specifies CASSSPTGAGGPVATDTQYF.